This T cell receptor beta chain stems from a study of cytomegalovirus exposure and HLA in healthy donors. A remark on this clone: The target antigen is unknown.

Generated by immunoSEQ multiplex PCR, the TCRdb table keeps only in-frame clones and is missing some. The table shows 300,000 to 400,000 clones, with approximately 91% occurring only once. The CDR3 contains 17 residues. Trimming at V came to 1 base and at J to 3 bases, leaving 11 bases not matched to a gene. Germline values: CDR1 SGHTA, CDR2 FQGNSA. General study findings and limits: Reports credit the classifier with highly specific, highly sensitive diagnosis of cytomegalovirus status. Researchers catalogued about 160 TCR beta chains as cytomegalovirus-associated.

V usage is TRBV7-2 and J usage is TRBJ2-7, with 8 bases identical to TRBD2. The TCR comes from a young man in good health and CMV-seronegative. Sequenced input: PBMCs. The CDR3 sequence is CASSLVQFGGGSYEQYF. CDR3 DNA sequence: TGTGCCAGCAGCTTAGTTCAGTTTGGCGGGGGGAGCTACGAGCAGTACTTC.